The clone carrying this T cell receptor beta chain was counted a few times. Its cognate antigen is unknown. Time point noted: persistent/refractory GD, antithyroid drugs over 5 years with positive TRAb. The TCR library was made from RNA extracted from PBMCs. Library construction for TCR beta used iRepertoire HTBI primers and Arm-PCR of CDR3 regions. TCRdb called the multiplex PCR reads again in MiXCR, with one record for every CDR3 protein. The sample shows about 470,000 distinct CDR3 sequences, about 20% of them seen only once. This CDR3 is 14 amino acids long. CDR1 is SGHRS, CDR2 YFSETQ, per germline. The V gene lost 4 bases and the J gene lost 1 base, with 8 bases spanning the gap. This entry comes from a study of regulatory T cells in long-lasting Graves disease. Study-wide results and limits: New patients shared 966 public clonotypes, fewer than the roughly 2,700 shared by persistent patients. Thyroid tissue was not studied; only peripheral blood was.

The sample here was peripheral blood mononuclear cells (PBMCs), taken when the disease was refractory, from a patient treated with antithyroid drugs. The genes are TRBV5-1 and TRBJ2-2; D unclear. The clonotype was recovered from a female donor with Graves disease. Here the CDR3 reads CASSPEWNTGELFF. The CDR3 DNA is TGCGCCAGCAGCCCCGAGTGGAACACCGGGGAGCTGTTTTTT.